The 18 T cell receptor beta chains below come from one sample, sequenced in a study of blood T cell repertoires in COVID-19. Produced via immunoSEQ multiplex PCR; TCRdb's table is partial and in-frame only. The sample gives more than 200,000 clones, 85% to 90% of which show up once; roughly 4% is in the top ten. Sequencing was performed on PBMCs or T cells enriched from blood (not recorded which). These receptors were collected from a woman in her 30s who had recovered from COVID-19.

DNA of the CDR3: TGCAGTGCTAGAGACGGGAGCTCGTTCTTC. This encodes CSARDGSSFF. V is TRBV20-1 and J is TRBJ2-1; D is possibly TRBD2 (6 bases). CDR3 length: 10 residues. V was cut by 0 bases and J by 15 bases, with 9 bases left in between. Germline V gives CDR1 DFQATT, CDR2 SNEGSKA (reference sequence).

The chain has TRBV9 and TRBJ2-1; D might be TRBD2 (6 bases). Trimming took 3 bases from V and 5 from J, leaving 15 bases between them. CDR1 and CDR2 from the germline V gene are SGDLS and YYNGEE. The CDR3 extends over 15 amino acids. CDR3 nucleotides: TGTGCCAGCAGCGCAACCGGGACTCTACACAATGAGCAGTTCTTC. Translated, it gives CASSATGTLHNEQFF.

The gene calls are TRBV7-2 and TRBJ2-1, with 13 nucleotides matching TRBD2. Germline-derived CDR1 and CDR2 are SGHTA and FQGNSA. V gave up 6 bases and J gave up 8 bases; unmatched junction bases: 10. The CDR3 consists of 16 residues. The CDR3 bases are TGTGCCAGCAGACGTACTCGGACTAGCGGGAGCGATGAGCAGTTCTTC. Protein sequence: CASRRTRTSGSDEQFF.

V usage is TRBV19 and J usage is TRBJ1-4; the D gene is possibly TRBD1 (6 bases). V was cut by 4 bases and J by 8 bases, with 26 bases left in between. CDR1 LNHDA and CDR2 SQIVND come from the germline V gene (reference sequence). The CDR3 length is 18 residues. The CDR3 DNA is TGTGCCAGTAGTACGCAACCACTTGGACAGCTAGGTCGCGAAAAACTGTTTTTT. Translating gives CASSTQPLGQLGREKLFF.

CDR3 sequence: CASRQTGAEAFF. The DNA of the CDR3 is TGTGCCAGTAGACAGACAGGGGCTGAAGCTTTCTTT. The chain combines TRBV19 with TRBJ1-1, with 8 bases lining up with TRBD1. The CDR3 runs 12 residues. The germline CDR1 and CDR2 sequences are LNHDA and SQIVND (reference sequence). V gave up 6 bases and J gave up 6 bases; unmatched junction bases: 3. The entire variable domain, with the rest obtained from reference TRBV19 and TRBJ1-1, is as follows: DGGITQSPKYLFRKEGQNVTLSCEQNLNHDAMYWYRQDPGQGLRLIYYSQIVNDFQKGDIAEGYSVSREKKESFPLTVTSAQKNPTAFYLCASRQTGAEAFFGQGTRLTVV.

V usage is TRBV6-1 and J usage is TRBJ2-1; TRBD1 matches 8 bases. CDR1 and CDR2 from the germline V gene are MNHNS and SASEGT. Germline trimming cut 4 bases from V and 0 bases from J; bases unmatched to any gene: 5. CDR3 length equals 16 residues. For the CDR3, the DNA is TGTGCCAGCAGTGGGGGACAGGCGAGCTCCTACAATGAGCAGTTCTTC. Its protein is CASSGGQASSYNEQFF.

The chain uses TRBV9 and TRBJ1-2; a possible D gene is TRBD1 (5 bases). Germline lookup yields CDR1 SGDLS and CDR2 YYNGEE. Trimming removed 5 bases at V and 8 bases at J, with 19 bases between. The CDR3 loop spans 14 amino acids. In DNA, the CDR3 is TGTGCCAGCAGAAAAACATCGGGGGTTCGAGGCTACACCTTC. It codes for CASRKTSGVRGYTF.

This clone was seen only a few times. The chain is built from TRBV27 and TRBJ1-2, with a weak D call TRBD1 (5 bases). The CDR3 has 14 amino acids. Looked up from germline, CDR1 is MNHEY and CDR2 is SMNVEV (reference sequence). Trimming stripped 5 bases from V and 6 bases from J, with 16 bases between. This CDR3 reads CASSDLQGGHGYTF. The DNA of the CDR3 is TGTGCCAGCAGTGATCTTCAGGGAGGACATGGCTACACCTTC.

The chain employs TRBV11-2 and TRBJ2-5; 7 bases agree with TRBD2. Germline V CDR1 and CDR2: SGHAT, FQNNGV. Germline trimming cut 3 bases from V and 5 bases from J; bases unmatched to any gene: 15. This CDR3 is 17 amino acids long. CDR3 loop: CASSLSGPRGGQETQYF. The CDR3, as DNA: TGTGCCAGCAGCTTGTCGGGTCCACGCGGGGGTCAGGAGACCCAGTACTTC.

The V call is TRBV5-1, the J call TRBJ1-6; 7 positions match TRBD1. Germline CDR1 is SGHRS and CDR2 is YFSETQ. V dropped 1 base and J dropped 6; count of bases not matched to a gene: 4. The CDR3 contains 15 residues. CDR3 nucleotide sequence: TGCGCCAGCAGCTTGAGGGGACAGACTAATTCACCCCTCCACTTT. This codes for CASSLRGQTNSPLHF.

The chain joins TRBV10-3 to TRBJ2-3; 8 bases fit TRBD2. This CDR3 has 15 residues. CDR1 ENHRY and CDR2 SYGVKD come from the germline V gene. Trimming took 10 bases from V and 0 from J; bases not matched to a gene: 9. In nucleotides, the CDR3 is TGTGCCACCAGAGACCCTAGCGGGAGCACAGATACGCAGTATTTT. Encoded protein: CATRDPSGSTDTQYF.

This clone was picked up many times. This chain uses TRBV5-1 with TRBJ2-7; tentative D call: TRBD1 (5 bases). In germline, CDR1 is SGHRS, CDR2 YFSETQ. The CDR3 contains 13 residues. V was pared by 3 bases and J by 3 bases, with 10 bases between. In DNA form, the CDR3 reads TGCGCCAGCAGCTCCGACAGATTCTACGAGCAGTACTTC. Its translation: CASSSDRFYEQYF.

The chain links TRBV7-2 to TRBJ1-3; possibly TRBD1 for D (6 bases). Between the trimmed V and J ends, which lost 3 bases and 0 bases, there was a span of 12 bases. CDR1 SGHTA and CDR2 FQGNSA come from the germline V gene. This CDR3 comprises 16 residues. Here the CDR3 reads CASSFGQRPSGNTIYF. For the CDR3, the DNA is TGTGCCAGCAGCTTTGGACAGCGGCCCTCTGGAAACACCATATATTTT.

This clone occurred a few times. The rearrangement uses TRBV7-3 and TRBJ2-7; maybe TRBD2 (6 bases). The CDR3 consists of 16 residues. The ends were cut back, 5 bases at V and 7 bases at J, with 24 bases in the middle. The germline gives CDR1 SGHTA, CDR2 FQGTGA. The CDR3 spells CASSPTGGVGTGEQYF. The CDR3 bases are TGTGCCAGCAGCCCCACCGGGGGAGTGGGGACGGGGGAGCAGTACTTC.

The chain is built from TRBV7-2 and TRBJ2-7; maybe TRBD1 (6 bases). The CDR3 totals 15 residues. The V and J ends lost 2 bases and 1 base respectively, with 12 bases between them. Germline lookup yields CDR1 SGHTA and CDR2 FQGNSA. The CDR3 DNA follows: TGTGCCAGCAGCTTATCCCAGGGGATTTCCTACGAGCAGTACTTC. Translating gives CASSLSQGISYEQYF.

The chain uses TRBV19 and TRBJ1-2, with 7 bases matching TRBD1. V lost 7 bases to trimming and J lost 5 bases; unmatched junction nucleotides: 7. The CDR3 spans 13 residues. Germline-derived CDR1 and CDR2 are LNHDA and SQIVND (reference sequence). The CDR3 region has the DNA TGTGCCAGTAATACAGGGGCGAGTTATGGCTACACCTTC. Its protein is CASNTGASYGYTF.

The chain recombines TRBV20-1 with TRBJ2-1; possible D gene TRBD2, 6 bases. Looked up from germline, CDR1 is DFQATT and CDR2 is SNEGSKA (reference sequence). The CDR3 has 11 amino acids. The DNA of the CDR3 is TGCAGGGCCGCGAGGGAGGAGAGGCAGTTCTTC. Translating gives CRAAREERQFF.

The chain has TRBV7-3 and TRBJ2-7, with D possibly TRBD1 on 6 matching bases. The CDR3 runs 14 residues. V gave up 5 bases and J gave up 2 bases, with 13 bases separating them. CDR1 and CDR2 from the germline V gene are SGHTA and FQGTGA. The DNA for the CDR3 is TGTGCCAGCAGCACAGGGAAAGGGACCTACGAGCAGTACTTC. It yields the protein CASSTGKGTYEQYF.